This TCR beta chain appears in the sequencing data of a study of human T cells and chemical hapten exposure. TCRdb re-called the RACE reads through MiXCR, storing one row per CDR3 protein. The data contain over 100,000 distinct CDR3 sequences, roughly a tenth of them singletons. This clonotype appeared many times. The ends lost 3 bases at V and 5 bases at J; junction bases unmatched: 4. Germline V gives CDR1 SQVTM, CDR2 ANQGSEA. There are 13 residues in the CDR3. The time point here: patch test 2, 6 weeks after DPC sensitization. Treatment specified: therapeutic diphenylcyclopropenone sensitization with weekly scalp DPC.

The chain joins TRBV29-1 to TRBJ2-3; 8 bases fit TRBD1. This specimen was whole blood, taken in connection with sensitization to the hapten diphenylcyclopropenone (DPC). This clonotype originated in a woman aged 40 to 50 with alopecia areata. Some clones in this sample may be carry-over from other donors' samples. This CDR3 reads CSVDGTGRDTQYF. Here the CDR3 DNA reads TGCAGCGTTGATGGGACAGGCAGAGATACGCAGTATTTT.